The sequence of this T cell receptor beta chain was determined in a study of response to subunit inactivated influenza vaccine. TCRdb called the RT-PCR reads again in MiXCR, with one record for every CDR3 protein. The data contain about 500,000 distinct CDR3 sequences, approximately 15% of them singletons. The CDR3 totals 15 residues. Germline V CDR1 and CDR2: SGHDT, YYEEEE. The V and J ends lost 1 base and 4 bases, in that order; junction bases with no gene match: 4. There are a few counts of this clonotype. Sequencing was performed on CD4+ T cells sorted from PBMCs, taken 23 to 25 months after vaccination. The TCR was taken from a man aged 45-69 years who received an inactivated influenza vaccine. The rearrangement links TRBV5-6 to TRBJ2-2; TRBD1 matches 7 bases. CDR3 nucleotide sequence: TGTGCCAGCAGCTTGACGGGACAGACCACCGGGGAGCTGTTTTTT. Its protein is CASSLTGQTTGELFF. Filled out from reference TRBV5-6 and TRBJ2-2, the complete variable domain reads DAGVTQSPTHLIKTRGQQVTLRCSPKSGHDTVSWYQQALGQGPQFIFQYYEEEERQRGNFPDRFSGHQFPNYSSELNVNALLLGDSALYLCASSLTGQTTGELFFGEGSRLTVL.